Below are 14 T cell receptor beta chains sequenced from a single sample in a study of CXCR3-negative and CXCR3-positive naive CD8 T cells. In preparing the TRB cDNA libraries, 5' RACE with UMI labels was used. After re-calling the 5' RACE reads, TCRdb lists one entry per CDR3 protein, DNA absent. This sample's clone table lists about 58,000 distinct CDR3 sequences. The material sequenced was naive CXCR3- CD8+ T cells from blood. The subset here: CD45RO-CCR7+CD27+CD95- naive CD8+ T cells lacking CXCR3 (TNR3-). Receptors were obtained from a human donor in good health. Some clones in this sample may be carry-over from other donors' samples.

The rearrangement joins TRBV10-3 to TRBJ1-6. The CDR3 is 14 residues long. CDR1 is ENHRY and CDR2 is SYGVKD in the germline V gene. CDR3 region: CAISEAVPNSPLHF.

The chain combines TRBV14 with TRBJ2-7; TCRdb proposes TRBD1, but this gene call is untestable without DNA. This CDR3 is built from 17 residues. Per the germline V gene, CDR1 is SGHDN and CDR2 is FVKESK. CDR3 protein: CASSQDGRGASSYEQYF.

CDR3 residues: CSVTESSYNEQFF. This chain links TRBV29-1 with TRBJ2-1. CDR1 is SQVTM and CDR2 is ANQGSEA in the germline V gene. This CDR3 has 13 amino acids.

The chain joins TRBV28 to TRBJ2-7; no DNA is available, so the TRBD2 call from TCRdb remains unchecked. Germline CDR1 reads MDHEN; CDR2 reads SYDVKM. The CDR3 spans 13 residues. CDR3 loop: CASSVGRVYEQYF.

The V call is TRBV5-6, the J call TRBJ2-7. The CDR3 covers 13 residues. The germline V gene has CDR1 SGHDT and CDR2 YYEEEE. CDR3 residues: CASSPQNLYEQYF. The full variable domain, completed using reference TRBV5-6 and TRBJ2-7, is DAGVTQSPTHLIKTRGQQVTLRCSPKSGHDTVSWYQQALGQGPQFIFQYYEEEERQRGNFPDRFSGHQFPNYSSELNVNALLLGDSALYLCASSPQNLYEQYFGPGTRLTVT.

This chain uses TRBV10-3 with TRBJ2-7. The germline CDR1 and CDR2 sequences are ENHRY and SYGVKD. The CDR3 consists of 12 residues. The chain's CDR3 is CAISESSYEQYF.

The gene calls are TRBV7-9 and TRBJ1-2; TCRdb lists TRBD1, though no DNA is available to test this call. CDR3 size: 15 residues. Germline CDR1 SEHNR, CDR2 FQNEAQ (reference sequence). The CDR3: CASSLEAQEIYGYTF.

The rearrangement links TRBV7-9 to TRBJ2-7; TCRdb reports TRBD1, a call that lacks DNA to check it against. The germline CDR1 and CDR2 sequences are SEHNR and FQNEAQ (reference sequence). There are 15 residues in the CDR3. Here the CDR3 reads CASSLEETGSHEQYF.

The V call is TRBV6-6, the J call TRBJ2-7. Per the germline V gene, CDR1 is MNHNY and CDR2 is SVGAGI (reference sequence). The CDR3 loop spans 15 amino acids. CDR3 protein: CASSPSLTGAYEQYF.

This chain links TRBV19 with TRBJ1-1. Germline CDR1 and CDR2: LNHDA and SQIVND (reference sequence). The CDR3 spans 13 residues. This chain's CDR3 is CASYNRAGTEAFF. The full variable domain, with the rest looked up from reference TRBV19 and TRBJ1-1, is DGGITQSPKYLFRKEGQNVTLSCEQNLNHDAMYWYRQDPGQGLRLIYYSQIVNDFQKGDIAEGYSVSREKKESFPLTVTSAQKNPTAFYLCASYNRAGTEAFFGQGTRLTVV.

The chain combines TRBV7-9 with TRBJ2-5; absent DNA, TCRdb's TRBD2 call cannot be checked. The germline CDR1 and CDR2 sequences are SEHNR and FQNEAQ (reference sequence). The CDR3 has 14 residues. CDR3 sequence reads: CASTFGGGQETQYF.

The V gene is TRBV29-1, the J gene TRBJ1-1; TCRdb's assignment of TRBD1 cannot be checked, as there is no DNA. The CDR3 runs 13 residues. Germline V gene lookup returns CDR1 SQVTM and CDR2 ANQGSEA. The CDR3 spells CSVDAGSATEAFF.

The chain is built from TRBV20-1 and TRBJ2-1; with no DNA, the TCRdb D assignment of TRBD2 cannot be verified. The CDR3 has 15 amino acids. Germline loops: CDR1 DFQATT, CDR2 SNEGSKA (reference sequence). Here the CDR3 reads CSARGLAGDHNEQFF.

The V call is TRBV7-2, the J call TRBJ2-3; TCRdb gives TRBD2 as the D gene, but with no DNA this cannot be confirmed. Germline V gives CDR1 SGHTA, CDR2 FQGNSA. This CDR3 region has 15 residues. The CDR3 reads CASSHLAGVLDTQYF.